Presented here are 26 T cell receptor beta chains from one specimen sequenced in a study of spatial heterogeneity in lung cancer. TCRdb ran MiXCR on the 5' RACE reads and lists one entry per CDR3 protein. The table records about 38,000 distinct CDR3 sequences, approximately 5.2% of them present only once. Documented time point: sample taken at primary tumor resection. Source: PBMCs, taken at surgery. The receptors shown here come from a female donor with early-stage non-small cell lung cancer.

This clonotype was seen ten or more times. The chain employs TRBV5-1 and TRBJ2-7; TRBD1 might be the D (6 bases). V lost 4 bases, J lost 4 bases, and 9 bases lay in between. The CDR3 contains 12 residues. Germline loops: CDR1 SGHRS, CDR2 YFSETQ. The CDR3 DNA is TGCGCCAGCAGCCCGGACAGTTACGAGCAGTACTTC. Translated: CASSPDSYEQYF.

The chain links TRBV20-1 to TRBJ2-3; D perhaps matches TRBD2 (6 bases). The CDR3 has 16 residues. Germline loops: CDR1 DFQATT, CDR2 SNEGSKA (reference sequence). Trimming removed 2 bases from V and 1 base from J, with 16 bases in between. The CDR3 coding sequence is TGCAGTGCTAGACCCAAAATATGGAGGGGCACAGATACGCAGTATTTT. This translates into CSARPKIWRGTDTQYF.

This clonotype was seen more than once but under ten times. This chain uses TRBV4-1 with TRBJ2-5; TRBD2 matches 11 bases. With 3 bases clipped from V and 1 base from J, the junction kept 4 bases outside the gene matches. The CDR3 spans 16 residues. The germline V gene encodes CDR1 MGHRA and CDR2 YSYEKL. CDR3 amino acids: CASSHRTSGRQETQYF. CDR3 nucleotide sequence: TGCGCCAGCAGCCACCGGACTAGCGGGCGCCAAGAGACCCAGTACTTC.

This clonotype was detected many times. In nucleotides, the CDR3 is TGTGCCAGCAGCCTAATGGGGGAGCAGTACTTC. Amino acids: CASSLMGEQYF. This chain connects TRBV5-6 to TRBJ2-7; unclear D gene. Trimming left V 4 bases short and J 7 bases short, with 9 bases between. The CDR3 totals 11 residues. Germline CDR1 is SGHDT and CDR2 is YYEEEE.

This clonotype has ten or more counts. The chain recombines TRBV28 with TRBJ1-5; the D is unclear. Trimming stripped 3 bases from V and 2 bases from J, with 11 bases between. Germline lookup yields CDR1 MDHEN and CDR2 SYDVKM. CDR3 length equals 15 residues. The CDR3 reads CASSLVAVRNQPQHF. The CDR3 DNA sequence: TGTGCCAGCAGTTTGGTTGCGGTTCGCAATCAGCCCCAGCATTTT.

This clonotype occurred many times. V and J are TRBV3-1 and TRBJ2-7; D is unresolved. Per the germline V gene, CDR1 is LGHDT and CDR2 is YNNKEL (reference sequence). V dropped 1 base and J dropped 0 bases, with 4 bases sitting between them. The CDR3 is 13 amino acids. The CDR3 loop reads CASSQGTSYEQYF. In DNA, the CDR3 is TGTGCCAGCAGCCAAGGCACCTCCTACGAGCAGTACTTC.

This clonotype was counted ten times or more. The chain recombines TRBV29-1 with TRBJ2-7; 10 positions match TRBD1. The V gene's germline CDR1 is SQVTM and CDR2 ANQGSEA. V trimming: 4 bases; J trimming: 5 bases; junction bases outside the gene matches: 11. The CDR3 spans 15 residues. The CDR3 sequence: CSVGARDRGLDEQYF. The CDR3, as DNA: TGCAGCGTTGGGGCCCGGGACAGGGGATTGGACGAGCAGTACTTC.

The table lists this clonotype with a few counts. CDR3 nucleotides: TGCAGTGCTAGAGGTGACAGGGTCTTTGGAAACACCATATATTTT. Translation: CSARGDRVFGNTIYF. The chain recombines TRBV20-1 with TRBJ1-3, with 7 bases identical to TRBD1. V trimming: 1 base; J trimming: 3 bases; junction bases outside the gene matches: 6. CDR3 length: 15 residues. Per the germline V gene, CDR1 is DFQATT and CDR2 is SNEGSKA (reference sequence).

This clonotype was found many times. The chain couples TRBV2 to TRBJ2-5; D unclear. CDR3 size: 14 residues. V was pared by 8 bases and J by 3 bases, with 16 bases between. Germline V gene sequence: CDR1 SNHLY, CDR2 FYNNEI. CDR3 in DNA: TGTGCCAGCCACCCCCGGGCTGCTAAAGAGACCCAGTACTTC. Amino acids: CASHPRAAKETQYF.

This clonotype was counted between two and nine times. The rearrangement joins TRBV6-2 or TRBV6-3 to TRBJ1-1; TRBD1 agrees at 7 bases. This CDR3 comprises 12 residues. The V segment lost 2 bases and the J segment 11 bases; nucleotides outside the gene matches: 5. CDR1 MNHEY and CDR2 SVGEGT come from the germline V gene. The CDR3 here is CASSYPDRDAFF. The DNA of the CDR3 is TGTGCCAGCAGTTACCCAGACAGGGATGCTTTCTTT.

The genes are TRBV20-1 and TRBJ2-7; the match to TRBD2 covers 10 bases. J lost 4 bases, V lost 6 bases, and 6 bases had no gene match. CDR1 DFQATT and CDR2 SNEGSKA come from the germline V gene (reference sequence). CDR3 size: 13 residues. CDR3 protein: CSARASGGYEQYF. The CDR3 nucleotides are TGCAGTGCACGGGCTAGCGGGGGTTACGAGCAGTACTTC.

This clonotype was detected a few times. In nucleotides, the CDR3 is TGTGCCAGCAGCCCCGACAGGGGCGCTGTAACCGAAGCCAAAAACATTCAGTACTTC. This translates into CASSPDRGAVTEAKNIQYF. The chain combines TRBV7-9 with TRBJ2-4; 8 nucleotides match TRBD1. J lost 0 bases, V lost 5 bases, and 15 bases had no gene match. This CDR3 has 19 amino acids. Germline V CDR1 and CDR2: SEHNR, FQNEAQ (reference sequence).

Ten or more counts support this clonotype. J is TRBJ1-2 and V is TRBV4-2; 7 nucleotides align to TRBD1. This CDR3 spans 13 amino acids. V dropped 6 bases and J dropped 6; count of bases not matched to a gene: 7. Germline V gives CDR1 LGHNA, CDR2 YNFKEQ. In nucleotides, the CDR3 is TGTGCCAGCAGTCCACAGGGGCATCATGGCTACACCTTC. It encodes CASSPQGHHGYTF.

There are many counts of this clonotype. The chain joins TRBV11-2 to TRBJ2-5; 9 bases agree with TRBD2. Germline CDR1 is SGHAT and CDR2 is FQNNGV. There are 16 residues in the CDR3. The V gene end was trimmed by 3 bases and the J gene end by 5 bases; junction bases not matched to a gene: 10. CDR3: CASSLGVSGGQETQYF. The CDR3 DNA follows: TGTGCCAGCAGCTTGGGGGTTAGCGGGGGCCAGGAGACCCAGTACTTC.

This clonotype was recorded at least ten times. The chain uses TRBV6-2 or TRBV6-3 and TRBJ2-1; TRBD2 is a possible D gene (6 bases). Per the germline V gene, CDR1 is MNHEY and CDR2 is SVGEGT. The CDR3 length is 15 residues. Trimming shortened V by 4 bases and J by 4 bases, and 14 bases separated the two germline ends. In DNA, the CDR3 is TGTGCCAGCAGTTGGGCGGGGATCAGTTACAATGAGCAGTTCTTC. This sequence encodes CASSWAGISYNEQFF.

The chain combines TRBV28 with TRBJ2-3, with no clear D. CDR3 length equals 15 residues. V lost 6 bases and J lost 0, with 13 bases in between. Germline CDR1 is MDHEN and CDR2 is SYDVKM. The CDR3 DNA is TGTGCCAGCAGCCCCGTGGCGACGAGCACAGATACGCAGTATTTT. It is translated as CASSPVATSTDTQYF.

The chain couples TRBV6-1 to TRBJ1-2; 8 bases map to TRBD1. CDR3 length equals 20 residues. J gave up 2 bases and V 3 bases, and 20 bases lay outside the gene matches. Germline CDR1 reads MNHNS; CDR2 reads SASEGT. CDR3 DNA: TGTGCCAGCAGTGACCTTGCGCAAATCCTGTTAGGGACAGGAAACTATGGCTACACCTTC. This sequence encodes CASSDLAQILLGTGNYGYTF.

This clonotype was counted ten times or more. The chain carries TRBV28 and TRBJ2-3; 8 nucleotides match TRBD2. CDR1 is MDHEN and CDR2 is SYDVKM in the germline V gene. The CDR3 is 15 amino acids. V gave up 8 bases and J gave up 2 bases; unmatched junction bases: 9. The CDR3 DNA reads as TGTGCCAGCGTCGGGGCTAGCGGGTTCACAGATACGCAGTATTTT. Residues: CASVGASGFTDTQYF.

This clonotype turned up a few times. CDR3 nucleotides: TGTGCCAGCAGTAAATCGACGACAGGGAATTCACCCCTCCACTTT. Translation gives CASSKSTTGNSPLHF. The V and J genes are TRBV2 and TRBJ1-6; 7 positions match TRBD1. Per the germline V gene, CDR1 is SNHLY and CDR2 is FYNNEI. Trimming cost V 5 bases and J 7 bases; bases outside gene matches: 8. This CDR3 has 15 residues.

At least ten counts were recorded for this clonotype. The gene calls are TRBV13 and TRBJ1-3, with no clear D. This CDR3 spans 15 amino acids. CDR1 PRHDT and CDR2 FYEKMQ come from the germline V gene (reference sequence). V gave up 2 bases and J gave up 0 bases, with 8 bases separating them. The CDR3 is CASSLWANSGNTIYF. CDR3 DNA sequence: TGTGCCAGCAGCTTATGGGCGAACTCTGGAAACACCATATATTTT.

This clonotype was counted many times. This sequence joins TRBV20-1 and TRBJ1-1, with 7 positions matching TRBD1. J gave up 10 bases and V 0 bases, and 8 bases lay outside the gene matches. The germline V gene encodes CDR1 DFQATT and CDR2 SNEGSKA (reference sequence). The CDR3 has 13 amino acids. The CDR3 loop is CSARDQDRKGAFF. The CDR3 region has the DNA TGCAGTGCTAGAGATCAGGACAGGAAGGGAGCTTTCTTT.

This clonotype was detected a few times. The chain links TRBV20-1 to TRBJ2-3, with TRBD2 identical over 8 bases. Germline V gene sequence: CDR1 DFQATT, CDR2 SNEGSKA (reference sequence). The CDR3 runs to 15 residues. J gave up 3 bases and V 0 bases, and 5 bases lay outside the gene matches. CDR3 in DNA: TGCAGTGCTAGAGATCGGGGGGGCCCGACAGATACGCAGTATTTT. As protein: CSARDRGGPTDTQYF.

This clonotype was seen a handful of times. This chain joins TRBV4-1 and TRBJ2-6, with 10 bases fitting TRBD1. The CDR3 is made up of 19 amino acids. V lost 5 bases, J lost 0 bases, and 10 bases stayed unmatched. From germline, CDR1 is MGHRA and CDR2 YSYEKL. CDR3 protein: CASSITGTGAPSGANVLTF. CDR3 sequence (DNA): TGCGCCAGCAGCATTACCGGGACAGGGGCTCCCTCTGGGGCCAACGTCCTGACTTTC.

This clonotype was seen more than once but under ten times. The chain joins TRBV11-2 to TRBJ1-1; possibly TRBD1 for D (6 bases). From germline, CDR1 is SGHAT and CDR2 FQNNGV. The V and J ends lost 7 bases and 3 bases respectively, with 18 bases between them. CDR3 size: 15 residues. CDR3 protein: CASIKLGGRDTEAFF. The CDR3 DNA sequence: TGTGCCAGCATCAAACTCGGGGGGCGGGACACTGAAGCTTTCTTT.

This clonotype was counted ten times or more. The gene calls are TRBV11-2 and TRBJ1-1; the D is unclear. The germline V gene encodes CDR1 SGHAT and CDR2 FQNNGV. The V gene lost 5 bases and the J gene lost 3 bases, with 19 bases spanning the gap. This CDR3 has 16 residues. The CDR3 protein is CASSRLITGRYTEAFF. The DNA for the CDR3 is TGTGCCAGCAGCCGCTTAATAACCGGGAGGTACACTGAAGCTTTCTTT. Looking up the rest from reference TRBV11-2 and TRBJ1-1 gives the full variable domain: EAGVAQSPRYKIIEKRQSVAFWCNPISGHATLYWYQQILGQGPKLLIQFQNNGVVDDSQLPKDRFSAERLKGVDSTLKIQPAKLEDSAVYLCASSRLITGRYTEAFFGQGTRLTVV.

On this clonotype: This sequence may be a read error, since a much larger clone differs from it by one base. The V gene is TRBV12-3 or TRBV12-4, the J gene TRBJ2-4; D gene unclear. Trimming removed 8 bases from V and 4 bases from J, with 9 bases in between. The length of the CDR3 is 12 residues. CDR3 sequence: CASAQEKNIQYF. The CDR3 DNA is TGTGCCAGCGCGCAGGAAAAAAACATTCAGTACTTC.